This T cell receptor (beta chain) was obtained from a study of identical twins. General study results and limits: Memory repertoires showed no such pattern, whereas abundant cord blood beta clonotypes carried fewer insertions. Cross-sectional statistics underpinned the conclusions; the same donors were not followed.

V dropped 5 bases and J dropped 1 base, with 14 bases sitting between them. The CDR3 has 15 amino acids. After template switching added a universal primer site, the resulting cDNA carried unique molecular identifiers. TCRdb reprocessed the 5' RACE reads via MiXCR and lists one record per CDR3 protein. This sample has 15,000 to 20,000 distinct CDR3 sequences; nearly 70% occur once, and the top ten carry approximately 6%. With respect to this clonotype: The antigen is not known.

The sample taken for sequencing was memory (CD45RO+) T cells sorted from blood. The chain recombines TRBV12-3 or TRBV12-4 with TRBJ1-2; tentatively, D is TRBD1 (6 bases). The sequence derives from a woman aged 18-35 years in good health. This table probably holds off-target reads from a library built for another chain. CDR3 residues: CASSPTGMDNYGYTF. In nucleotides, the CDR3 is TGTGCCAGCAGTCCTACAGGGATGGATAACTATGGCTACACCTTC.